Below, one TCR delta chain is given with its context. Within its sample, this clone is medium-sized (0.01 to 0.1%). No antigen is known for it. Per-base quality was not reported, and no clone a single base away is much larger than it. The data originate from a study of Vγ9Vδ2 T cells in congenital toxoplasmosis (dated by TCRdb to the early 2020s). A note on the overall study: IgG, IgM and IgA serology, Western blot and an in-house interferon-gamma release assay were used to diagnose congenital toxoplasmosis. The study compared gamma and delta chain CDR3 repertoires of sorted blood gammadelta T cells between congenitally T. gondii-infected and uninfected infants. Infant repertoires were sequenced at 2 months after birth and at 1 year of age. TCR sequencing was performed on 5 or 6 infected and about 11 uninfected infants at 2 months and on 3 infected and 4 uninfected infants at 1 year. Overall results and qualifications from the work: Repertoire differences between infected and uninfected infants were less clear at 1 year of age than at 2 months. Two months was the earliest age with enough suitable sample material for TCR repertoire analysis, so newborn repertoires were not sequenced. Among approximately 2-month-old infants, germline-encoded fetal-type TRDV2 CDR3 sequences seemed to show up more often in infected than in uninfected infants, which suggests an in utero expansion footprint. Both infected and uninfected infants showed high prevalence of a public TRGV9 clonotype. Compared with uninfected infants, infected infants at 2 months appeared to have fewer N additions in their TRGV9 and TRDV2 CDR3s, and this was especially true for TRDV2-TRDJ1 sequences.

CDR1 and CDR2, per the germline V gene (reference sequence), are TSDPSYG and QGSYDQQN. Inclusive of the bounding cysteine and phenylalanine, the CDR3 is 22 residues long. Only the CDR3 DNA stays, 66 bases, in frame from base 1. cDNA was generated in one tube by template-switch reverse transcription with TRGC- and TRDC-specific primers, using SuperScript II. The TRGC primer was designed to bind both the TRGC1 and TRGC2 constant genes. TRG and TRD amplification used the KAPA Real-Time Library Amplification Kit, with AMPure XP bead purification between steps. Index PCR with the Nextera XT Index Kit was used to attach the Illumina sequencing adapters. An Illumina MiSeq with the V2 300 kit was used to sequence the TRG and TRD amplicons, producing 150 bp paired-end reads. Per the original workflow: Before any further analysis, FastQC version 0.11.8 was used to check read quality. Reads were aligned against the TRG or TRD reference genes from GenBank, and CDR3 sequences were constructed using MiXCR version 3.0.3. Default MiXCR settings were kept, except that 3 rather than 5 consecutive nucleotides were used to assemble TRDD gene segments. N additions, CDR3 length, J segment length and clonotype sharing between samples were all calculated using VDJtools version 1.2.1. Out-of-frame CDR3 sequences and those containing stop codons were excluded from analysis. To look for overlap, the infant repertoires were checked against previously published Vgamma9Vdelta2 repertoires from fetal, cord blood and adult blood. Via CATT, TCRdb reprocessed the public reads, and rows with identical DNA were then joined. TCRdb's processing, not the authors' own work, is the source of the V and J calls. The sample table shows 600 to 650 delta-chain clones, and around 7.7% are seen once. Of the sample, 11% to 15% falls within the top ten clones.

The same treatment, consisting of spiramycin and/or pyrimethamine plus sulfadiazine plus folinic acid, was given to mothers of infected and uninfected infants alike. All infants, infected and uninfected, were born by term delivery after more than 37 weeks of gestation. About 0.9 mL of blood was used to isolate PBMCs by Lymphoprep gradient centrifugation, after which the PBMCs were cryopreserved in liquid nitrogen and shipped to Belgium. After thawing, PBMCs were labeled with Zombie NIR viability dye and stained with CD3, TCR gammadelta, Vgamma9 and Vdelta2 antibodies. A FACSAria III was used to sort CD3+ TCRgammadelta+ T cells, reaching a mean purity of approximately 98%. For each sample, RNA was extracted from roughly 11,000 sorted gammadelta T cells with the RNeasy Micro Kit. Infants were born to mothers enrolled with primary T. gondii infection during pregnancy. The infants' peripheral blood was drawn at an outpatient microbiology and virology center located in Pavia, Italy.

This clonotype was obtained from a child younger than 10 born to a mother with Toxoplasma gondii infection during pregnancy, either congenitally infected or uninfected (not recorded which). Sequencing was done on a sample of gamma-delta T cells from blood. The chain was built from TRAV14/DV4 and TRDJ1; 10 central bases correspond to TRDD3. The CDR3: CALSEAGARDYWGIIDTDKLIF. The base sequence is TGTGCTCTGAGTGAGGCGGGGGCCCGGGACTACTGGGGGATTATAGACACCGATAAACTCATCTTT.